Sequencing of this TCR beta chain was carried out in a study of CD8 T cells in ankylosing spondylitis. The CDR3 runs to 14 residues. Germline-derived CDR1 and CDR2 are SGHRS and YFSETQ. V shed 8 bases and J shed 1 base, with 15 bases lying between them. Molecular-barcoded quantitative 5'-RACE produced these TCR beta libraries. TCRdb passed the 5' RACE reads through MiXCR, listing each CDR3 protein once. The sample contains fewer than 500,000 distinct CDR3 sequences, roughly 25% of which appear only once. Of note for this clonotype: Its specificity is unknown.

Findings and limits, study-wide: According to the report, clones linked to the disease were significantly enriched in matched synovial fluid samples taken from ankylosing spondylitis patients. Clones linked with disease were CD8+ and fairly uncommon in the peripheral blood. Prior work had noted some motif variants in reactive arthritis blood and synovial fluid. A TCR beta motif of about eight highly homologous variants appeared characteristic of ankylosing spondylitis blood.

The rearrangement joins TRBV5-1 to TRBJ1-1; weak D call: TRBD1 (5 bases). The sequence was collected from a male donor with ankylosing spondylitis. The sequenced material came from blood, either unsorted or a sorted T cell fraction (not recorded which). The CDR3 loop reads CASLGGAGNTEAFF. In DNA form, the CDR3 reads TGCGCCAGTCTCGGCGGGGCGGGGAACACTGAAGCTTTCTTT.